This T cell receptor beta chain is from a study of T cells after yellow fever vaccination. Study-level results: Some clonotypes, a small share, were shared between CD4 and CD8 compartments. Booster sampling recovered most clones from primary vaccination (approximately 97% CD4, roughly 88% CD8). Researchers report a weaker secondary response that nonetheless peaked faster, day 5 versus 15.

5'RACE template switching added a universal primer site and UMIs to TCR cDNA. TCRdb processed the 5' RACE reads anew with MiXCR; each CDR3 protein has one entry. Here the sample spans about 300,000 distinct CDR3 sequences, less than 9.5% being singletons. This clonotype was seen many times. As yet, its antigen is unknown. This sample comprised CD4+ T cells sorted from PBMCs, obtained 5 days after the yellow fever booster vaccination. This TCR was sampled from a man aged 18 to 30 who received the YFV17D yellow fever vaccine.

This CDR3 reads CASSYQGRAKNIQYF. The CDR3 DNA is TGTGCCAGCAGCTACCAGGGGAGAGCCAAAAACATTCAGTACTTC. This chain uses TRBV7-2 with TRBJ2-4, with D possibly being TRBD1 (6 bases). The V and J ends lost 4 bases and 0 bases respectively, with 10 bases between them. Per the germline V gene, CDR1 is SGHTA and CDR2 is FQGNSA. This CDR3 has 15 residues.